This T cell receptor beta chain is from a study of OX40 agonist ivuxolimab in advanced cancers. Study as a whole: Ivuxolimab is an agonistic anti-OX40 (CD134) antibody, and patients were treated with it. Prior anti-PD-1, anti-PD-L1 or anti-CTLA-4 therapy was allowed; approximately 41% had some.

Sequenced by immunoSEQ multiplex PCR; TCRdb stores in-frame clones only, minus some. The data contain around 79,000 clones, 80% to 90% of them singletons. Looked up from germline, CDR1 is SGDLS and CDR2 is YYNGEE. This CDR3 has 14 amino acids. Trimming removed 0 bases from V and 7 bases from J; junction bases left unmatched: 6. Concerning this clone: What it binds is unknown.

Study-wide points: Clonal expansion by week 6 occurred in CD4+ and CD8+ blood T cells (at 0.1 to 3.0 mg/kg). Compared with others, partial responders at 0.1-3.0 mg/kg displayed clonal expansion among the lowest.

The source of this sequence is an adult with an advanced solid tumor such as melanoma, head and neck, liver or kidney cancer. The specimen was CD4+ or CD8+ T cells sorted from blood, collected in a trial of the OX40 agonist ivuxolimab. The rearrangement uses TRBV9 and TRBJ1-2; 7 nucleotides line up with TRBD1. The CDR3 DNA follows: TGTGCCAGCAGCGTAGGAGAGGGGGCAGCTGGCTACACCTTC. Protein sequence: CASSVGEGAAGYTF.